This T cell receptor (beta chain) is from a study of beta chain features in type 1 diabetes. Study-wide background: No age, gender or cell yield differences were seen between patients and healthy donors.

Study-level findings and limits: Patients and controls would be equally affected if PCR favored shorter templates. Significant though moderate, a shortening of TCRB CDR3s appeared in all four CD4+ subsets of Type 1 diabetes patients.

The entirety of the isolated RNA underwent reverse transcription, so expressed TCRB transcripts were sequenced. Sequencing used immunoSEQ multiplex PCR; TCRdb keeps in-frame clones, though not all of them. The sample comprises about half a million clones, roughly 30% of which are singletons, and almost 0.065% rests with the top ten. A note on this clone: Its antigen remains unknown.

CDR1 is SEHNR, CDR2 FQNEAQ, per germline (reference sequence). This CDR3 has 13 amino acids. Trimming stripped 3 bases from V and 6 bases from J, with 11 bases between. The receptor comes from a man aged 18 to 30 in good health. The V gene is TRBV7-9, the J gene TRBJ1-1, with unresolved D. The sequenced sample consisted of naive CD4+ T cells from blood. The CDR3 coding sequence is TGTGCCAGCAGCTTCTCAATGACCTCTGAAGCTTTCTTT. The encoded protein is CASSFSMTSEAFF.